The clone carrying this T cell receptor (beta chain) is a singleton in its sample. The sample belongs to a study of blood T cell repertoires in COVID-19. As for the study in general: The samples span acute and convalescent COVID-19 from the United States, Italy and Spain. T cells, B-cell-depleted T cells, or PBMCs supplied cDNA or gDNA.

V dropped 0 bases and J dropped 5 bases, with 20 bases sitting between them. The germline gives CDR1 SGHTS, CDR2 YDEGEE. The CDR3 loop spans 17 amino acids. The authors' processing: Amplifying reference gene primers gave estimates of nucleated cell counts. The method was immunoSEQ multiplex PCR; TCRdb's version includes in-frame clones alone and lacks a portion of them. For V, J and clone size, that table is used; D and trimming come from the DNA. This table holds around 29,000 clones, 85% to 90% found once. The TCR was taken from a human donor in a cohort sampled during active COVID-19. Sequencing was done on a sample of peripheral blood. The V gene is TRBV5-8, the J gene TRBJ2-5, with D perhaps TRBD2 (6 bases). CDR3 nucleotide sequence: TGTGCCAGCAGCTTGGCCTTCGGGCGGGGAGTTGCTGAGACCCAGTACTTC. It encodes CASSLAFGRGVAETQYF.